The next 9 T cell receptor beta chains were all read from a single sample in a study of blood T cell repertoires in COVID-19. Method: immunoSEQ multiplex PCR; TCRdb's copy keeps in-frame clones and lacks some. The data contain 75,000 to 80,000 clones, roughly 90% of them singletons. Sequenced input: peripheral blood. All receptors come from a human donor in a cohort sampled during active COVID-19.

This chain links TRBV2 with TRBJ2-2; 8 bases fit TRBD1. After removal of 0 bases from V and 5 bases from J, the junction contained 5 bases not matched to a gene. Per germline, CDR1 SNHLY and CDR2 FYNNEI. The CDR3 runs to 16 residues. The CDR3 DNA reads TGTGCCAGCAGTGAAGCGGGACAGGTTGGGACCGGGGAGCTGTTTTTT. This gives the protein CASSEAGQVGTGELFF.

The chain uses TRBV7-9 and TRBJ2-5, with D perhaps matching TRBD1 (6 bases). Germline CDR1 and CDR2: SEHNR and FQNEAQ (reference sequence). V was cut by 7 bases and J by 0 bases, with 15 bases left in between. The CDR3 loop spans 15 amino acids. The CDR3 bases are TGTGCCAGCATGCCGAGGGGGAACCACCAAGAGACCCAGTACTTC. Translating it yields CASMPRGNHQETQYF. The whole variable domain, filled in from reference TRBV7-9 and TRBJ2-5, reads DTGVSQNPRHKITKRGQNVTFRCDPISEHNRLYWYRQTLGQGPEFLTYFQNEAQLEKSRLLSDRFSAERPKGSFSTLEIQRTEQGDSAMYLCASMPRGNHQETQYFGPGTRLLVL.

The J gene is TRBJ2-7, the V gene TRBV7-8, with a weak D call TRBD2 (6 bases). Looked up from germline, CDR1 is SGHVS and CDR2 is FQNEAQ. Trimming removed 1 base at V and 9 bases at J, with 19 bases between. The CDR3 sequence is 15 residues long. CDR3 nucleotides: TGTGCCAGCAGCTTAGGCGGGAACCGGGGCCTGGGGCAGTACTTC. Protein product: CASSLGGNRGLGQYF.

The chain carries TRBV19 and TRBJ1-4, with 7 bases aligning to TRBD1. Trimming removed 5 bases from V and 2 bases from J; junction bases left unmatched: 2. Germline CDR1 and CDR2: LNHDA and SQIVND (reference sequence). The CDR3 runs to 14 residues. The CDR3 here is CASSSTGTNEKLFF. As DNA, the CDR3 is TGTGCCAGTAGTTCGACAGGGACTAATGAAAAACTGTTTTTT. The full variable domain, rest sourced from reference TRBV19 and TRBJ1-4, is DGGITQSPKYLFRKEGQNVTLSCEQNLNHDAMYWYRQDPGQGLRLIYYSQIVNDFQKGDIAEGYSVSREKKESFPLTVTSAQKNPTAFYLCASSSTGTNEKLFFGSGTQLSVL.

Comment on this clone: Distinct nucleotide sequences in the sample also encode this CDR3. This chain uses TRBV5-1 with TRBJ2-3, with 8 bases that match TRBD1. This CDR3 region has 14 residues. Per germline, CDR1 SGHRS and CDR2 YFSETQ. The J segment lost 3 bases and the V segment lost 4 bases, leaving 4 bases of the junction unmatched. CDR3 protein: CASSTGQGTDTQYF. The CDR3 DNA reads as TGCGCCAGCAGCACCGGACAGGGTACAGATACGCAGTATTTT.

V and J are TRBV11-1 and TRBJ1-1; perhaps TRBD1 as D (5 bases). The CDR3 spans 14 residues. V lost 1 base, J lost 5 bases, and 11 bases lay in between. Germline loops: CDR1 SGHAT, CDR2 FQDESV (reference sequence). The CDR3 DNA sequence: TGTGCCAGCAGCTTAGGGAGGGGTAAAACTGAAGCTTTCTTT. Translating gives CASSLGRGKTEAFF.

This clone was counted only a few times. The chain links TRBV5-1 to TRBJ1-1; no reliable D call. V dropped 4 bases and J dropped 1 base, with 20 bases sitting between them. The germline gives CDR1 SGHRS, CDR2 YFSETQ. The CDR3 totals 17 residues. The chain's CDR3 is CASSPTSSVLSNTEAFF. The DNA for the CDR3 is TGCGCCAGCAGCCCGACAAGCTCGGTCTTGTCGAACACTGAAGCTTTCTTT.

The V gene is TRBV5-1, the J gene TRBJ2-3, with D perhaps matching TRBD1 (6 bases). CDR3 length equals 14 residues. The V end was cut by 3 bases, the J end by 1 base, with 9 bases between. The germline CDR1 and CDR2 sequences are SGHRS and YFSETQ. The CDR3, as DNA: TGCGCCAGCAGCTCAGGACAGCGCACAGATACGCAGTATTTT. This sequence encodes CASSSGQRTDTQYF.

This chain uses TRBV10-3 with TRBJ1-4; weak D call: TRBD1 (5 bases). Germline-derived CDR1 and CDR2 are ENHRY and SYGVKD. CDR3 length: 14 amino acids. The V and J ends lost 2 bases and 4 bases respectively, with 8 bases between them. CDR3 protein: CAISEGGINEKLFF. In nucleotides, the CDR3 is TGTGCCATCAGTGAGGGGGGGATTAATGAAAAACTGTTTTTT.